The rows below give T cell receptor beta chains drawn from one sample of a study of identical twins. TCRdb called the 5' RACE reads again in MiXCR, with one record for every CDR3 protein. Of around 510,000 distinct CDR3 sequences in the sample, around an eighth are singletons; the top ten hold approximately 1%. In addition, the sample was reused for a study of yellow fever vaccine responses in identical twins.

The material sequenced was CD4+ T cells sorted from blood. These receptors came from a woman between 18 and 29 years old in good health. CDR3s include the opening cysteine and the closing phenylalanine or tryptophan. Fields, in order: clone size, J gene, D gene, V gene, CDR3 DNA, CDR3 protein. The D gene is left open where the match is weak. Not every row has a clone size; where given, it reads once, few, many or a size class.

>many|TRBJ1-1|.|TRBV24-1
TGTGCCACCAGTGGGGACAACACTGAAGCTTTCTTT
CATSGDNTEAFF
>.|TRBJ1-1|.|TRBV11-2
TGTGCCAGCAGCTTAGTCACAGGGAAGATAGCTTTCTTT
CASSLVTGKIAFF
>few|TRBJ2-2|.|TRBV27
TGTGCCAGCAGACTCCGGGGCACAGGCCTCACCGGGGAGCTGTTTTTT
CASRLRGTGLTGELFF
>.|TRBJ2-1|.|TRBV4-3
TGCGCCAGCAGCCAAGAGAGCGGTTACAATGAGCAGTTCTTC
CASSQESGYNEQFF
>.|TRBJ1-5|.|TRBV30
TGTGCCTGGAGTGTGGGTGCTGGGCAGCCCCAGCATTTT
CAWSVGAGQPQHF
>.|TRBJ2-1|TRBD2|TRBV9
TGTGCCAGCAGCGTACCTAGCGGGGGACACAATGAGCAGTTCTTC
CASSVPSGGHNEQFF
>.|TRBJ2-7|.|TRBV7-2
TGTGCCAGCAGCTTGGGACGGACCTCTGACGAGCAGTACTTC
CASSLGRTSDEQYF
>few|TRBJ2-7|.|TRBV11-2
TGTGCCAGCAGCCCCGGTAACTACGAGCAGTACTTC
CASSPGNYEQYF
>.|TRBJ1-5|.|TRBV6-4
TGTGCCAGCAGCCTAGACGGAAGCAATCAGCCCCAGCATTTT
CASSLDGSNQPQHF
>few|TRBJ2-7|.|TRBV7-2
TGTGCCAGCAGCCCATTTTTTTCGCAGGGGTCCTACGAGCAGTACTTC
CASSPFFSQGSYEQYF
>.|TRBJ2-3|.|TRBV19
TGTGCCAGCGTAGCGACTATTAGCACAGATACGCAGTATTTT
CASVATISTDTQYF
>few|TRBJ2-1|.|TRBV10-3
TGTGCCATCAGTAGGCAGGGGCCTAGTGAGCAGTTCTTC
CAISRQGPSEQFF
>.|TRBJ2-5|.|TRBV11-2
TGTGCCAGCAGCTCGCGCACAGGGGGCGGGAGGGAGACCCAGTACTTC
CASSSRTGGGRETQYF
>.|TRBJ1-1|.|TRBV30
TGTGCCTTCGGGACACTTTCTGTGAACACTGAAGCTTTCTTT
CAFGTLSVNTEAFF
>.|TRBJ2-2|.|TRBV7-9
TGTGCCAGCAGGAAAGACAGTGCGAACACCGGGGAGCTGTTTTTT
CASRKDSANTGELFF
>.|TRBJ2-1|TRBD1|TRBV2
TGTGCCAGCAGCGGGGACAGTCCCGGATACAATGAGCAGTTCTTC
CASSGDSPGYNEQFF
>.|TRBJ2-3|.|TRBV6-5
TGTGCCAGCAGTTACCCACAGGGTTCGACAGATACGCAGTATTTT
CASSYPQGSTDTQYF
>.|TRBJ2-5|.|TRBV20-1
TGCAGTGCTAGATCGGGGAGTCGGGAGACCCAGTACTTC
CSARSGSRETQYF
>.|TRBJ2-7|.|TRBV24-1
TGTGCCACCAGTGATTCCTCGGGACACCCGGTGCAGTACTTC
CATSDSSGHPVQYF
>.|TRBJ2-7|.|TRBV20-1
TGCAGTGCTAGAGATATAGACAGGTCTAGGGATTACGAGCAGTACTTC
CSARDIDRSRDYEQYF
>few|TRBJ1-6|.|TRBV7-2
TGTGCCAGCAGCTCCCAGGGTCTCGATTCACCCCTCCACTTT
CASSSQGLDSPLHF
>.|TRBJ2-4|TRBD1|TRBV29-1
TGCAGCGTCCTACAACGACAGGGGGTAACCAAAAACATTCAGTACTTC
CSVLQRQGVTKNIQYF
>few|TRBJ2-1|.|TRBV20-1
TGCAGTGCTAGAGATCTTTACGGGAACAATGAGCAGTTCTTC
CSARDLYGNNEQFF
>few|TRBJ1-1|.|TRBV28
TGTGCCACCCTAGGGTCAACTGAAGCTTTCTTT
CATLGSTEAFF
>few|TRBJ1-5|TRBD1|TRBV12-3/TRBV12-4
TGTGCCAGCAGTTTAGGGGACAGGACCAATCAGCCCCAGCATTTT
CASSLGDRTNQPQHF
>few|TRBJ1-1|.|TRBV12-3/TRBV12-4
TGTGCCAGCAGTTTATACGGATCGAACACTGAAGCTTTCTTT
CASSLYGSNTEAFF
>few|TRBJ1-2|.|TRBV14
TGTGCCAGCAGCCAAGCCCGCAGTCGTGGTGACTATGGCTACACCTTC
CASSQARSRGDYGYTF
>.|TRBJ2-5|TRBD1|TRBV15
TGTGCCACCAGCAAACAAGGCAGGGGGCCTGGGGAGACCCAGTACTTC
CATSKQGRGPGETQYF
>.|TRBJ2-6|.|TRBV2
TGTGCCAGCACCCGAGGGGGATCTGGGGCCAACGTCCTGACTTTC
CASTRGGSGANVLTF
>.|TRBJ2-3|TRBD2|TRBV9
TGTGCCAGCAGCGTAGCGATTAGCGGGGGTTTTGGAGATACGCAGTATTTT
CASSVAISGGFGDTQYF
>.|TRBJ2-3|TRBD2|TRBV28
TGTGCCAGCAGTTCCTTAGCGGGTCGCCCAGATACGCAGTATTTT
CASSSLAGRPDTQYF
>many|TRBJ1-3|.|TRBV12-3/TRBV12-4
TGTGCCAGCGCACTCGGAACCTTCTCTGGAAACACCATATATTTT
CASALGTFSGNTIYF
>.|TRBJ2-3|TRBD2|TRBV4-2
TGTGCCAGCAGCCAAGATTATAGCGGGGCGGGAGCAGTCAATACGCAGTATTTT
CASSQDYSGAGAVNTQYF
>.|TRBJ2-7|TRBD2|TRBV15
TGTGCCACCAGCAGATTCCCCCTAGCGGGACCCTACGAGCAGTACTTC
CATSRFPLAGPYEQYF